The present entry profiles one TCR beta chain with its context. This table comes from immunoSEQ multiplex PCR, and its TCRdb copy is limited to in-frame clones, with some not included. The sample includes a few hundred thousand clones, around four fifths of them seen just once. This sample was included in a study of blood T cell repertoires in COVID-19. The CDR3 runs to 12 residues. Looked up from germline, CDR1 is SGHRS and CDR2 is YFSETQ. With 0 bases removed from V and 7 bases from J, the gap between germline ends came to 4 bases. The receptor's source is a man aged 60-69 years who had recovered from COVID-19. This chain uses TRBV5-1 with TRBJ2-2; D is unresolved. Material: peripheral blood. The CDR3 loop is CASSLDGGELFF. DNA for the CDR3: TGCGCCAGCAGCTTGGACGGCGGGGAGCTGTTTTTT.